This TCR beta chain was captured in a study of tumor and adjacent non-tumor tissue in lung cancer. With respect to this clonotype: Its specificity is unknown.

Germline CDR1 and CDR2: MNHEY and SVGAGI. The CDR3 sequence is 15 residues long. After removal of 6 bases from V and 2 bases from J, the junction contained 8 bases not matched to a gene. Findings of the study overall: Significantly higher TCR diversity was found in tumor than normal lung. Tumor TCR diversity, when higher, was linked to shorter survival. Normal lung showed higher cumulative top 100 clone frequency than tumor.

The template was RNA from unsorted bulk tissue. The normal lung tissue was taken more than 3 cm from the tumor edge. Three rounds of nested PCR, following a modified ARM-PCR protocol, produced the TCRbeta library. TCRdb reprocessed the multiplex PCR reads via MiXCR and lists one record per CDR3 protein. The sample contains 70,000 to 90,000 distinct CDR3 sequences, approximately 68% of which appear only once. The chain employs TRBV6-5 and TRBJ2-3, with 7 nucleotides matching TRBD1. The receptor comes from a woman aged 45-59 years with non-small cell lung cancer. Sequenced: distant non-tumor lung tissue. The CDR3: CASSRTDRDTDTQYF. The CDR3 coding sequence is TGTGCCAGCAGCCGGACAGACAGGGACACAGATACGCAGTATTTT.